The 23 T cell receptor beta chains listed next were all sequenced from one sample in a study of blood T cell repertoires in COVID-19. Clones were sequenced by immunoSEQ multiplex PCR, and TCRdb holds only the in-frame ones, with some missing. The sample lists approximately 230,000 clones, around 82% occurring once. Sequencing was performed on peripheral blood. The receptors originated from an elderly man with acute or convalescent COVID-19.

V usage is TRBV28 and J usage is TRBJ1-1; D not resolved. This CDR3 is built from 11 residues. Between the trimmed V and J ends, which lost 6 bases and 5 bases, there was a span of 7 bases. Per the germline V gene, CDR1 is MDHEN and CDR2 is SYDVKM. CDR3 bases: TGTGCCAGCAGACTTAGAACTGAAGCTTTCTTT. The encoded protein is CASRLRTEAFF.

The chain recombines TRBV30 with TRBJ2-1, with D hard to call. Trimming removed 0 bases from V and 0 bases from J, with 12 bases in between. Germline V gives CDR1 GTSNPN, CDR2 SVGIG (reference sequence). CDR3 length: 16 residues. In DNA, the CDR3 is TGTGCCTGGAGTGTACGGGTCAGCAGCTCCTACAATGAGCAGTTCTTC. Residues: CAWSVRVSSSYNEQFF. Variable domain in full (rest from reference TRBV30 and TRBJ2-1): SQTIHQWPATLVQPVGSPLSLECTVEGTSNPNLYWYRQAAGRGLQLLFYSVGIGQISSEVPQNLSASRPQDRQFILSSKKLLLSDSGFYLCAWSVRVSSSYNEQFFGPGTRLTVL.

J is TRBJ1-1 and V is TRBV3-1 (or the pseudogene TRBV3-2); D remains ambiguous. Between the trimmed V and J ends, which lost 3 bases and 0 bases, there was a span of 8 bases. The CDR3 runs to 14 residues. Germline V gene sequence: CDR1 LGHDT, CDR2 YNNKEL (reference sequence). The DNA of the CDR3 is TGTGCCAGCAGCCAGGGCACACTGAACACTGAAGCTTTCTTT. Its protein is CASSQGTLNTEAFF.

The chain employs TRBV10-3 and TRBJ2-1; the D gene is possibly TRBD1 (6 bases). CDR1 is ENHRY, CDR2 SYGVKD, per germline. V lost 0 bases and J lost 8, with 8 bases in between. The length of the CDR3 is 13 residues. The CDR3 region has the DNA TGTGCCATCAGTGAGTCGACAGGCCATGAGCAGTTCTTC. This encodes CAISESTGHEQFF.

The sample holds a few counts of this clone. The chain carries TRBV5-5 and TRBJ1-3, with 7 bases aligning to TRBD1. The V segment lost 3 bases and the J segment 3 bases; nucleotides outside the gene matches: 3. This CDR3 spans 14 amino acids. CDR1 and CDR2 (germline): SGHKS, YYEKEE (reference sequence). CDR3 nucleotide sequence: TGTGCCAGCAGCTGGACAGGAGATGGAAACACCATATATTTT. As protein: CASSWTGDGNTIYF.

V and J are TRBV11-2 and TRBJ2-1; 8 bases are shared with TRBD2. CDR3 length: 15 residues. J lost 0 bases, V lost 5 bases, and 3 bases had no gene match. The germline CDR1 and CDR2 sequences are SGHAT and FQNNGV. The CDR3 bases are TGTGCCAGCAGCGGTAGCGGGAACTCCTACAATGAGCAGTTCTTC. This gives the protein CASSGSGNSYNEQFF.

The chain uses TRBV2 and TRBJ2-7; a weak D match, TRBD2 (6 bases). The CDR3 extends over 15 amino acids. Germline V CDR1 and CDR2: SNHLY, FYNNEI. Trimming left V 4 bases short and J 3 bases short, with 16 bases between. CDR3 residues: CASSVFGGSNYEQYF. DNA of the CDR3: TGTGCCAGCAGTGTCTTTGGGGGGAGCAACTACGAGCAGTACTTC.

The rearrangement joins TRBV27 to TRBJ1-6, with D perhaps TRBD1 (6 bases). Trimming removed 4 bases from V and 6 bases from J, with 13 bases in between. Germline V gives CDR1 MNHEY, CDR2 SMNVEV (reference sequence). The CDR3 spans 15 residues. CDR3 protein: CASSSTGRGNSPLHF. The CDR3 bases are TGTGCCAGCAGTTCCACGGGCAGGGGTAATTCACCCCTCCACTTT.

V gene TRBV7-9 combines with J gene TRBJ2-1; D may be TRBD2 (6 bases). From germline, CDR1 is SEHNR and CDR2 FQNEAQ (reference sequence). The CDR3 runs to 14 residues. V shed 4 bases and J shed 5 bases, with 12 bases lying between them. The CDR3 DNA sequence: TGTGCCAGCAGCTACAGTAGCGGCAACAATGAGCAGTTCTTC. It specifies CASSYSSGNNEQFF. The full variable domain, completed using reference TRBV7-9 and TRBJ2-1, is DTGVSQNPRHKITKRGQNVTFRCDPISEHNRLYWYRQTLGQGPEFLTYFQNEAQLEKSRLLSDRFSAERPKGSFSTLEIQRTEQGDSAMYLCASSYSSGNNEQFFGPGTRLTVL.

The V call is TRBV2, the J call TRBJ1-6; 9 bases fit TRBD1. V shed 9 bases, J shed 8 bases, and the junction held 2 bases outside the gene matches. In germline, CDR1 is SNHLY, CDR2 FYNNEI. The CDR3 consists of 12 residues. The CDR3 coding sequence is TGTGCCAGAACAGGGGGCGATTCACCCCTCCACTTT. Its protein product is CARTGGDSPLHF.

The V gene is TRBV6-5, the J gene TRBJ1-5, with TRBD1 matching 8 bases. The CDR3 is made up of 13 amino acids. From germline, CDR1 is MNHEY and CDR2 SVGAGI. V trimming: 6 bases; J trimming: 4 bases; junction bases outside the gene matches: 2. CDR3 DNA sequence: TGTGCCAGCAGGTACAGGGGGAATCAGCCCCAGCATTTT. Encoded protein: CASRYRGNQPQHF.

This chain connects TRBV27 to TRBJ2-3, with 7 positions matching TRBD2. After removal of 3 bases from V and 4 bases from J, the junction contained 1 base not matched to a gene. The CDR3 length is 13 residues. Germline values: CDR1 MNHEY, CDR2 SMNVEV (reference sequence). The CDR3: CASSLLAADTQYF. The CDR3 DNA reads TGTGCCAGCAGTTTGCTAGCGGCAGATACGCAGTATTTT.

The rearrangement uses TRBV24-1 and TRBJ2-7; TRBD2 aligns across 13 bases. The CDR3 has 19 amino acids. The germline CDR1 and CDR2 sequences are KGHDR and SFDVKD. J lost 0 bases, V lost 1 base, and 8 bases had no gene match. CDR3 sequence reads: CATSDFRPTSGRSSYEQYF. CDR3 sequence (DNA): TGTGCCACCAGTGATTTCCGTCCGACTAGCGGGAGGAGCTCCTACGAGCAGTACTTC.

The chain links TRBV12-3 or TRBV12-4 to TRBJ1-1; no clear D gene. The CDR3 spans 13 residues. V was pared by 6 bases and J by 0 bases, with 8 bases between. CDR3 DNA sequence: TGTGCCAGCAGAATACAGCTGAACACTGAAGCTTTCTTT. Translated, it gives CASRIQLNTEAFF.

The V call is TRBV5-1, the J call TRBJ1-1; the D is unclear. V gave up 4 bases and J gave up 8 bases, with 12 bases separating them. This CDR3 contains 12 residues. CDR1 SGHRS and CDR2 YFSETQ come from the germline V gene. For the CDR3, the DNA is TGCGCCAGCAGCCCGGGAGGCCCCGAAGCTTTCTTT. Translated: CASSPGGPEAFF. Supplemented by reference TRBV5-1 and TRBJ1-1, the full variable domain reads KAGVTQTPRYLIKTRGQQVTLSCSPISGHRSVSWYQQTPGQGLQFLFEYFSETQRNKGNFPGRFSGRQFSNSRSEMNVSTLELGDSALYLCASSPGGPEAFFGQGTRLTVV.

V gene TRBV28 combines with J gene TRBJ1-4, with 7 bases aligning to TRBD1. V shed 2 bases, J shed 3 bases, and the junction held 3 bases outside the gene matches. The CDR3 is 15 residues long. Germline CDR1 reads MDHEN; CDR2 reads SYDVKM. CDR3 in DNA: TGTGCCAGCAGTTTAGCGGGACAGTCTAATGAAAAACTGTTTTTT. Translation gives CASSLAGQSNEKLFF.

This chain joins TRBV5-8 and TRBJ2-2; possibly TRBD2 for D (6 bases). This CDR3 is built from 16 residues. The V and J ends lost 2 bases and 2 bases respectively, with 13 bases between them. Germline V gene data show CDR1 as SGHTS and CDR2 as YDEGEE. The CDR3 coding sequence is TGTGCCAGCAGCTTTCGCGGGGCCAGCAACACCGGGGAGCTGTTTTTT. This encodes CASSFRGASNTGELFF.

The chain links TRBV10-1 to TRBJ2-1, with 9 bases lining up with TRBD2. The CDR3 sequence is 15 residues long. Trimming took 3 bases from V and 6 from J; bases not matched to a gene: 6. The germline CDR1 and CDR2 sequences are WNHNN and SYGVQD (reference sequence). The CDR3 spells CASSDGGRAPNEQFF. DNA for the CDR3: TGCGCCAGCAGTGACGGCGGGAGGGCCCCCAATGAGCAGTTCTTC.

The J gene is TRBJ2-1, the V gene TRBV9; 10 bases align to TRBD2. Unmatched junction bases numbered 10, after V lost 0 bases and J lost 10 bases. Germline CDR1 reads SGDLS; CDR2 reads YYNGEE. This CDR3 is built from 16 residues. The CDR3, as DNA: TGTGCCAGCAGCGTAGTTGGACTAGCGGTATTCGGGGAGCAGTTCTTC. This encodes CASSVVGLAVFGEQFF.

The genes are TRBV15 and TRBJ2-1; 8 bases match TRBD2. The germline V gene has CDR1 LNHNV and CDR2 YYDKDF (reference sequence). V dropped 2 bases and J dropped 0; count of bases not matched to a gene: 3. The CDR3 spans 16 residues. The CDR3 reads CATSRLAGSSYNEQFF. CDR3 in DNA: TGTGCCACCAGCAGATTAGCGGGGAGCTCCTACAATGAGCAGTTCTTC.

The chain links TRBV18 to TRBJ2-1; 11 bases line up with TRBD1. The CDR3 sequence is 15 residues long. J gave up 3 bases and V 3 bases, and 1 base lay outside the gene matches. Germline loops: CDR1 KGHSH, CDR2 LQKENI. In nucleotides, the CDR3 is TGTGCCAGCTCACCCGGGACAGGGGGCTACAATGAGCAGTTCTTC. Translating it yields CASSPGTGGYNEQFF. Drawing the rest from reference TRBV18 and TRBJ2-1, the complete variable domain is NAGVMQNPRHLVRRRGQEARLRCSPMKGHSHVYWYRQLPEEGLKFMVYLQKENIIDESGMPKERFSAEFPKEGPSILRIQQVVRGDSAAYFCASSPGTGGYNEQFFGPGTRLTVL.

Worth noting for this clone: Mismatch with germline at one junction end may stem from a read error. The V call is TRBV27, the J call TRBJ1-5; D is possibly TRBD1 (5 bases). Germline V gene data show CDR1 as MNHEY and CDR2 as SMNVEV (reference sequence). The CDR3 is 11 amino acids. CDR3 amino acids: CASVHRQLQHF. The CDR3 DNA reads as TGTGCCAGCGTCCATCGACAGCTCCAGCATTTT.

Note on this clone: The sample contains more than one DNA sequence encoding this CDR3. V and J are TRBV5-1 and TRBJ2-7, with 9 nucleotides matching TRBD1. The germline CDR1 and CDR2 sequences are SGHRS and YFSETQ. There are 15 residues in the CDR3. V trimming: 0 bases; J trimming: 1 base; junction bases outside the gene matches: 2. As DNA, the CDR3 is TGCGCCAGCAGCTTGGGGGGACAGGGATCCTACGAGCAGTACTTC. Its protein is CASSLGGQGSYEQYF.